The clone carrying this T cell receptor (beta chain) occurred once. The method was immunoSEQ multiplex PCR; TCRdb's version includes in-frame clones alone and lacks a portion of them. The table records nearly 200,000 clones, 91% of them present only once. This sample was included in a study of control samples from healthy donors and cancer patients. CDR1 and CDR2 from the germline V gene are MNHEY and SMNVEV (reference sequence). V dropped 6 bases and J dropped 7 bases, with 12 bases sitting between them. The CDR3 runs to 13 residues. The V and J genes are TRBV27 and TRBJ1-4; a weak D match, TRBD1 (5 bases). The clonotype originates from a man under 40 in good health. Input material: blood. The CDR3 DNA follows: TGTGCCAGCAGCTTCTGGGGGAGTGAAAAACTGTTTTTT. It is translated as CASSFWGSEKLFF.